The sequence of this T cell receptor (beta chain) was determined in a study of blood T cell repertoires in COVID-19. Study information: Nucleic acid was either cDNA or gDNA, and it came from T cells, B-cell-depleted T cells, or PBMCs.

Measured with immunoSEQ multiplex PCR; TCRdb has only the in-frame clones, and not every one. Here the sample spans over 75,000 clones, approximately 92% being singletons. The CDR3 is 16 amino acids. CDR1 is LNHNV and CDR2 is YYDKDF in the germline V gene (reference sequence). The V gene end was trimmed by 0 bases and the J gene end by 6 bases; junction bases not matched to a gene: 9. Sequencing was performed on peripheral blood. The receptor comes from a woman of 80 years or more with active COVID-19. The chain has TRBV15 and TRBJ2-3, with TRBD2 matching over 7 bases. The CDR3 region has the DNA TGTGCCACCAGCAGAGATCCCGGGGCCGGGAGGGATACGCAGTATTTT. This encodes CATSRDPGAGRDTQYF.